The sequence of this T cell receptor beta chain was determined in a study of regulatory T cells in long-lasting Graves disease. The germline gives CDR1 KGHDR, CDR2 SFDVKD. CDR3 length: 17 residues. After removal of 3 bases from V and 2 bases from J, the junction contained 7 bases not matched to a gene. This clonotype was counted between two and nine times. Stated time point: persistent/refractory GD, antithyroid drugs over 5 years with positive TRAb. The TCR library was prepared using RNA isolated from PBMCs. Doctors identified Graves' disease using the American Thyroid Association guidelines. Combining iRepertoire HTBI primers with Arm-PCR of CDR3 regions, the authors built TCR beta libraries. TCRdb used MiXCR to reprocess the multiplex PCR reads, holding one entry per CDR3 protein. The sample includes 400,000 to 600,000 distinct CDR3 sequences, 20% to 25% seen only once; the top ten take 7% to 9%.

The chain has TRBV24-1 and TRBJ2-3; 10 nucleotides align to TRBD2. The sequence was collected from a female donor with Graves disease. The sample here was peripheral blood mononuclear cells (PBMCs), taken when the disease was refractory, from a patient treated with antithyroid drugs. The CDR3 is CATSDGLAENFTDTQYF. CDR3 in DNA: TGTGCCACCAGTGATGGACTAGCGGAAAACTTCACAGATACGCAGTATTTT.